A selection of T cell receptor beta chains follows, all from one sample in a study of beta chain features in type 1 diabetes. Repertoires were generated with immunoSEQ multiplex PCR, while TCRdb's copy carries only in-frame clones and drops some. The sample holds 620,000 or so clones, around 16% seen once. Source material: naive CD4+ T cells from blood. These receptors all come from a young man in good health. The CDR3 runs from the conserved cysteine through the conserved F or W. The D gene is left open where the match is weak. The listing skips clone size in some rows; elsewhere it reads once, few, many or a size class.

clone_size j_call v_call cdr3_length d_call cdr3_aa cdr3_nt
few TRBJ2-3 TRBV28 14 TRBD2 CASSSSGTGGTQYF TGTGCCAGCAGTTCCAGCGGGACCGGGGGTACGCAGTATTTT
NA TRBJ2-3 TRBV5-1 14 NA CASSLAVQPDTQYF TGCGCCAGCAGCTTGGCTGTACAGCCAGATACGCAGTATTTT
NA TRBJ1-2 TRBV12-5 12 NA CASGSDGYGYTF TGTGCTAGTGGTTCGGACGGCTATGGCTACACCTTC
NA TRBJ1-1 TRBV7-3 13 TRBD1 CASSPGGRTEAFF TGTGCCAGCAGCCCAGGGGGACGGACTGAAGCTTTCTTT
NA TRBJ2-2 TRBV29-1 16 TRBD2 CSADGLAGVGGGELFF TGCAGCGCCGACGGACTAGCGGGAGTTGGTGGCGGGGAGCTGTTTTTT
NA TRBJ1-1 TRBV2 13 NA CASSEERQAEAFF TGTGCCAGCAGTGAAGAGCGGCAGGCTGAAGCTTTCTTT
many TRBJ2-7 TRBV30 13 NA CAWSRQASYEQYF TGTGCCTGGAGTCGGCAGGCCTCCTACGAGCAGTACTTC
NA TRBJ2-1 TRBV10-3 15 NA CAIRGASGSYNEQFF TGTGCCATCAGGGGGGCCAGCGGCTCCTACAATGAGCAGTTCTTC
NA TRBJ2-1 TRBV7-9 14 NA CASPGGASRNEQFF TGTGCCAGCCCCGGAGGAGCGTCAAGGAATGAGCAGTTCTTC
NA TRBJ2-3 TRBV9 16 NA CASSVGHRLGTDTQYF TGTGCCAGCAGCGTCGGCCACCGACTCGGCACAGATACGCAGTATTTT
NA TRBJ2-3 TRBV27 13 NA CATRRVTTDTQYF TGTGCCACCAGACGGGTTACCACAGATACGCAGTATTTT
few TRBJ2-7 TRBV9 15 TRBD1 CASSVEGQGAYEQYF TGTGCCAGCAGCGTAGAAGGACAGGGGGCTTACGAGCAGTACTTC
few TRBJ2-2 TRBV4-2 16 TRBD1 CASSAHGTGDTGELFF TGTGCCAGCAGCGCCCACGGGACAGGGGACACCGGGGAGCTGTTTTTT
few TRBJ1-1 TRBV9 13 NA CASSRTPNTEAFF TGTGCCAGCAGCAGGACCCCGAACACTGAAGCTTTCTTT
few TRBJ2-3 TRBV13 12 TRBD2 CASSLQWTRQYF TGTGCCAGCAGCTTACAATGGACTAGGCAGTATTTT
NA TRBJ2-1 TRBV28 15 TRBD2 CASSTLAGGINEQFF TGTGCCAGCAGTACGCTAGCGGGGGGAATTAATGAGCAGTTCTTC
NA TRBJ2-3 TRBV2 14 NA CASSGLTVTDTQYF TGTGCCAGCAGTGGCTTAACTGTCACAGATACGCAGTATTTT
NA TRBJ1-5 TRBV7-2 16 TRBD1 CASSDTQGVGNQPQHF TGTGCCAGCAGCGACACTCAGGGGGTAGGCAATCAGCCCCAGCATTTT
NA TRBJ2-1 TRBV5-4 15 TRBD2 CASSLALADYNEQFF TGTGCCAGCAGCTTGGCTCTAGCGGATTACAATGAGCAGTTCTTC
few TRBJ1-1 TRBV7-9 13 NA CASSLYVNTEAFF TGTGCCAGCAGCTTATACGTGAACACTGAAGCTTTCTTT
NA TRBJ1-4 TRBV4-1 13 NA CASRLREREKLFF TGCGCCAGCAGACTCAGGGAGCGTGAAAAACTGTTTTTT
NA TRBJ1-2 TRBV6-4 13 NA CASIEQRNYGYTF TGTGCCAGCATCGAGCAGAGGAACTATGGCTACACCTTC
NA TRBJ2-1 TRBV9 19 TRBD2 CASSPRTSGRAVTYNEQFF TGTGCCAGCAGCCCAAGGACTAGCGGGAGGGCCGTAACCTACAATGAGCAGTTCTTC
NA TRBJ2-7 TRBV7-2 15 NA CASSRGQLLSYEQYF TGTGCCAGCAGCCGAGGACAGTTACTCTCCTACGAGCAGTACTTC
few TRBJ1-1 TRBV11-2 13 NA CASSFGGGTEAFF TGTGCCAGCAGCTTCGGCGGGGGCACTGAAGCTTTCTTT
many TRBJ2-5 TRBV5-1 14 NA CASSLVPAGETQYF TGCGCCAGCAGCTTGGTGCCAGCAGGGGAGACCCAGTACTTC
few TRBJ1-5 TRBV7-9 15 TRBD1 CASSGDSLRNQPQHF TGTGCCAGCAGCGGGGACAGCCTCAGGAATCAGCCCCAGCATTTT
NA TRBJ1-5 TRBV7-9 13 NA CASSWDTNQPQHF TGTGCCAGCAGCTGGGACACAAATCAGCCCCAGCATTTT
few TRBJ1-2 TRBV15 14 NA CATSREGSRYGYTF TGTGCCACCAGCAGAGAAGGCAGCCGCTATGGCTACACCTTC
few TRBJ2-7 TRBV10-3 14 TRBD2 CAISLAGGAYEQYF TGTGCCATCAGTCTAGCGGGGGGCGCCTACGAGCAGTACTTC
NA TRBJ2-5 TRBV7-3 14 TRBD2 CASSPSGVLGTQYF TGTGCCAGCAGCCCGAGCGGGGTCCTAGGGACCCAGTACTTC
NA TRBJ2-1 TRBV2 11 NA CASNLYNEQFF TGTGCCAGCAATCTTTACAATGAGCAGTTCTTC
NA TRBJ1-1 TRBV29-1 11 NA CSVGGVTEAFF TGCAGCGTTGGTGGGGTGACTGAAGCTTTCTTT
NA TRBJ1-1 TRBV5-4 14 NA CASSLDRRGSEAFF TGTGCCAGCAGCCTCGACAGACGGGGCTCCGAAGCTTTCTTT
few TRBJ2-3 TRBV28 17 TRBD1 CASSLPRQGASTDTQYF TGTGCCAGCAGTTTACCCCGGCAGGGGGCGAGCACAGATACGCAGTATTTT
NA TRBJ1-5 TRBV4-2 15 NA CASSQDRAGNQPQHF TGTGCCAGCAGCCAAGATCGGGCAGGGAATCAGCCCCAGCATTTT
few TRBJ1-2 TRBV18 16 NA CASSPELVAGTFGYTF TGTGCCAGCTCACCGGAATTGGTGGCAGGGACCTTTGGCTACACCTTC
NA TRBJ2-5 TRBV14 13 NA CASSVNRAGTQYF TGTGCCAGCAGCGTAAACCGGGCAGGGACCCAGTACTTC
NA TRBJ2-1 TRBV7-2 19 TRBD2 CASSLRTSGREGVYNEQFF TGTGCCAGCAGCCTGCGGACTAGCGGGAGGGAGGGGGTTTACAATGAGCAGTTCTTC
few TRBJ2-2 TRBV7-2 12 NA CASSRRNEELFF TGTGCCAGCAGCCGCCGGAATGAGGAGCTGTTTTTT
NA TRBJ2-3 TRBV10-3 15 NA CAISAGAVSTDTQYF TGTGCCATCAGTGCTGGGGCGGTCAGCACAGATACGCAGTATTTT
NA TRBJ2-7 TRBV14 11 TRBD1 CASSQGDREYF TGTGCCAGCAGCCAAGGGGACAGGGAGTACTTC
few TRBJ1-1 TRBV5-6 17 TRBD1 CASSAGSGGRVNTEAFF TGTGCCAGCAGCGCCGGTTCAGGGGGCCGCGTGAACACTGAAGCTTTCTTT
NA TRBJ2-3 TRBV4-3 17 TRBD2 CASSQPGASGVTDTQYF TGCGCCAGCAGCCAGCCCGGAGCTAGCGGGGTCACAGATACGCAGTATTTT
few TRBJ2-7 TRBV4-3 16 TRBD2 CASSQEIRTSLPEQYF TGCGCCAGCAGCCAAGAGATAAGGACTAGCCTACCAGAGCAGTACTTC
NA TRBJ1-2 TRBV7-6 13 NA CASSADRRYGYTF TGTGCCAGCAGCGCTGACAGAAGATATGGCTACACCTTC
few TRBJ2-3 TRBV7-2 15 NA CASSFWGALPDTQYF TGTGCCAGCAGCTTCTGGGGGGCCCTGCCAGATACGCAGTATTTT
NA TRBJ1-2 TRBV5-4 15 NA CASSLVGVNNYGYTF TGTGCCAGCAGCTTGGTGGGGGTCAATAACTATGGCTACACCTTC
NA TRBJ1-5 TRBV7-2 16 NA CASSLSPGFGNQPQHF TGTGCCAGCAGCTTATCCCCGGGGTTCGGCAATCAGCCCCAGCATTTT
NA TRBJ2-5 TRBV5-1 13 NA CASSRDRQETQYF TGCGCCAGCAGCCGGGACCGCCAAGAGACCCAGTACTTC
few TRBJ1-1 TRBV2 11 NA CASRQGAEAFF TGTGCCAGCAGGCAGGGCGCTGAAGCTTTCTTT
NA TRBJ2-4 TRBV25-1 15 NA CASSGNTVAKNIQYF TGTGCCAGCAGTGGAAATACGGTAGCCAAAAACATTCAGTACTTC
NA TRBJ2-1 TRBV7-9 15 TRBD2 CASSRSGASHNEQFF TGTGCCAGCAGCCGGAGCGGGGCCAGTCACAATGAGCAGTTCTTC